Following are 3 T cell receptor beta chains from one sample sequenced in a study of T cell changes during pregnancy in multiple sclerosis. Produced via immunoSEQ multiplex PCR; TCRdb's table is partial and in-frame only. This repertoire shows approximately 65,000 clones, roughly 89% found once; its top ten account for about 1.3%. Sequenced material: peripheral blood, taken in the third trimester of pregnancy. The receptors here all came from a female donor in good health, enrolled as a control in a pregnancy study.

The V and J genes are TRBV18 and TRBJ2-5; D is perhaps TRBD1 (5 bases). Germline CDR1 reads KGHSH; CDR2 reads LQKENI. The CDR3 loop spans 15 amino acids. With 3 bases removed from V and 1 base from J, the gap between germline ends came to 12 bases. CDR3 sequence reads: CASSPGLGPQETQYF. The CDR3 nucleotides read TGTGCCAGCTCACCGGGGTTGGGGCCCCAAGAGACCCAGTACTTC.

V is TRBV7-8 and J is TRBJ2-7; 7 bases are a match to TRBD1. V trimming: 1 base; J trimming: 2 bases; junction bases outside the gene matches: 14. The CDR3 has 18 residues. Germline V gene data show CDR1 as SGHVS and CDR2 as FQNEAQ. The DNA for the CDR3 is TGTGCCAGCAGCTTAGGAACTCAGACAGGGACAGACCCCTACGAGCAGTACTTC. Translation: CASSLGTQTGTDPYEQYF.

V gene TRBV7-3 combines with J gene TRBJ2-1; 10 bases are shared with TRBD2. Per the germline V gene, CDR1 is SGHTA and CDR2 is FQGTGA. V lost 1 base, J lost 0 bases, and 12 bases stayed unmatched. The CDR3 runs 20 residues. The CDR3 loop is CASSLIGLAGVPSSYNEQFF. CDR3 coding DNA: TGTGCCAGCAGCTTAATCGGTCTAGCGGGGGTTCCTAGCTCCTACAATGAGCAGTTCTTC.